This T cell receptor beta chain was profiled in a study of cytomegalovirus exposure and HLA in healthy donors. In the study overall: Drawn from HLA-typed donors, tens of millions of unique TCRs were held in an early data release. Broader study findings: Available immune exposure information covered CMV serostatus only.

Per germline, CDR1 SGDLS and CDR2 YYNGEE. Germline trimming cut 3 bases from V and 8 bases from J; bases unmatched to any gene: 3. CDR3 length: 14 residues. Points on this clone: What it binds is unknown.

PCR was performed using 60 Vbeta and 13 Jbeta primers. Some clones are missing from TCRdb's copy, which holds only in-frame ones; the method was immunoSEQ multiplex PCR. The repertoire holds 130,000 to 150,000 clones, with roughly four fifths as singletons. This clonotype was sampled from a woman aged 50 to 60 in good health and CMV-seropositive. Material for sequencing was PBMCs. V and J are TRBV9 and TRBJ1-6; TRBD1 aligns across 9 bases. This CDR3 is CASSAQGAYSPLHF. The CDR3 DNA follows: TGTGCCAGCAGCGCACAGGGGGCGTATTCACCCCTCCACTTT.